One sample yielded the 25 T cell receptor beta chains listed below, sequenced in a study of T cells in Graves' hyperthyroidism and ophthalmopathy. RNA transcripts were the template for amplifying TCR beta CDR3 regions. First-round RT-PCR targeting the TCR CDR3 was performed with the HTBI primer set. From the multiplex PCR reads, TCRdb called clonotypes with MiXCR, one entry per CDR3 protein. The data show hundreds of thousands of distinct CDR3 sequences, around 20% seen once. The sequenced material came from blood. Receptors were obtained from a woman between 50 and 59 years old with Graves' hyperthyroidism that later progressed to Graves' ophthalmopathy.

This clonotype was seen just once. The V gene is TRBV29-1, the J gene TRBJ2-1, with a weak D call TRBD2 (6 bases). Looked up from germline, CDR1 is SQVTM and CDR2 is ANQGSEA. The CDR3 runs to 14 residues. V lost 8 bases, J lost 0 bases, and 14 bases lay in between. CDR3 residues: CSHSEGISYNEQFF. The CDR3 DNA sequence: TGCAGCCACTCGGAGGGCATCTCCTACAATGAGCAGTTCTTC.

This clonotype was detected ten times or more. The rearrangement uses TRBV6-2 or TRBV6-3 and TRBJ2-3; 10 positions agree with TRBD2. The CDR3 length is 16 residues. V shed 0 bases and J 4 bases; nucleotides not matched to a gene: 4. Germline CDR1 MNHEY, CDR2 SVGEGT. The CDR3 sequence is CASSYSRLAGADTQYF. DNA of the CDR3: TGTGCCAGCAGTTACTCGCGACTAGCGGGCGCAGATACGCAGTATTTT.

This clonotype was observed many times. The rearrangement links TRBV7-2 to TRBJ1-1; 10 nucleotides line up with TRBD1. The CDR3 covers 15 residues. With 5 bases clipped from V and 1 base from J, the junction kept 4 bases outside the gene matches. CDR1 and CDR2 from the germline V gene are SGHTA and FQGNSA. The CDR3 protein is CASSPGQGWNTEAFF. DNA of the CDR3: TGTGCCAGCAGCCCGGGACAGGGGTGGAACACTGAAGCTTTCTTT. The entire variable domain, with the rest obtained from reference TRBV7-2 and TRBJ1-1, is as follows: GAGVSQSPSNKVTEKGKDVELRCDPISGHTALYWYRQSLGQGLEFLIYFQGNSAPDKSGLPSDRFSAERTGGSVSTLTIQRTQQEDSAVYLCASSPGQGWNTEAFFGQGTRLTVV.

This clonotype occurred many times. The gene calls are TRBV12-3 or TRBV12-4 and TRBJ1-5, with D hard to call. The CDR3 length is 14 residues. V was cut by 3 bases and J by 0 bases, with 6 bases left in between. The CDR3 loop reads CASSFQLSNQPQHF. The CDR3 nucleotides are TGTGCCAGCAGTTTCCAACTTAGCAATCAGCCCCAGCATTTT.

This clonotype was found a few times. This chain connects TRBV12-3 or TRBV12-4 to TRBJ2-3; 8 nucleotides align to TRBD1. V shed 8 bases and J 5 bases; nucleotides not matched to a gene: 9. The CDR3 is 14 amino acids. The CDR3 spells CASQTDRVRDTQYF. CDR3 nucleotide sequence: TGTGCCAGCCAAACGGACAGGGTCAGAGATACGCAGTATTTT.

This clonotype appeared a few times. The genes are TRBV4-2 and TRBJ2-5, with a possible D match to TRBD2 (5 bases). The germline V and J ends were trimmed by 5 bases and 5 bases, with 15 bases remaining between them. The germline V gene has CDR1 LGHNA and CDR2 YNFKEQ. There are 14 residues in the CDR3. The CDR3 loop reads CASSEGLAWETQYF. The CDR3 DNA reads as TGTGCCAGCAGCGAAGGGCTAGCTTGGGAGACCCAGTACTTC.

This clonotype occurred many times. The chain uses TRBV2 and TRBJ1-2, with 9 nucleotides matching TRBD1. Unmatched junction bases numbered 2, after V lost 7 bases and J lost 5 bases. Germline CDR1 and CDR2: SNHLY and FYNNEI. This CDR3 comprises 12 residues. The CDR3 sequence: CASTGQGYGYTF. Here the CDR3 DNA reads TGTGCCAGCACGGGACAGGGATATGGCTACACCTTC.

This clonotype was detected a few times. The rearrangement joins TRBV29-1 to TRBJ1-4; D remains ambiguous. Germline V gene sequence: CDR1 SQVTM, CDR2 ANQGSEA. Trimming left V 3 bases short and J 8 bases short, with 7 bases between. The CDR3 runs to 11 residues. CDR3 sequence: CSVELGEKLFF. In nucleotides, the CDR3 is TGCAGCGTTGAGTTGGGGGAAAAACTGTTTTTT.

The chain employs TRBV15 and TRBJ1-2; 7 bases match TRBD1. Germline CDR1 reads LNHNV; CDR2 reads YYDKDF (reference sequence). After removal of 8 bases from V and 3 bases from J, the junction contained 9 bases not matched to a gene. CDR3 size: 14 residues. The CDR3 loop is CATSFRQGDYGYTF. CDR3 coding DNA: TGTGCCACCTCTTTCCGACAGGGAGACTATGGCTACACCTTC.

This clonotype was observed many times. The rearrangement joins TRBV7-8 to TRBJ2-3; D is perhaps TRBD2 (6 bases). Germline V lookup: CDR1 SGHVS, CDR2 FQNEAQ. Trimming shortened V by 5 bases and J by 0 bases, and 18 bases separated the two germline ends. This CDR3 has 17 amino acids. DNA of the CDR3: TGTGCCAGCAGCCCTCTGGGTGGGGGGACTAGCACAGATACGCAGTATTTT. Protein product: CASSPLGGGTSTDTQYF.

The chain employs TRBV5-6 and TRBJ2-7; a weak D match, TRBD2 (6 bases). The ends were cut back, 4 bases at V and 0 bases at J, with 20 bases in the middle. The CDR3 is 17 amino acids. CDR1 is SGHDT, CDR2 YYEEEE, per germline. CDR3 sequence reads: CASSPVTGTGSSYEQYF. CDR3 DNA sequence: TGTGCCAGCAGCCCGGTGACCGGGACTGGGAGCTCCTACGAGCAGTACTTC. The variable domain in full, with the rest retrieved from reference TRBV5-6 and TRBJ2-7, is DAGVTQSPTHLIKTRGQQVTLRCSPKSGHDTVSWYQQALGQGPQFIFQYYEEEERQRGNFPDRFSGHQFPNYSSELNVNALLLGDSALYLCASSPVTGTGSSYEQYFGPGTRLTVT.

The V call is TRBV27, the J call TRBJ2-3, with D perhaps matching TRBD1 (7 bases). The CDR3 consists of 15 residues. CDR1 and CDR2 (germline): MNHEY, SMNVEV (reference sequence). V was cut by 8 bases and J by 5 bases, with 20 bases left in between. The CDR3 region has the DNA TGTGCCAGCGGAGGGACAGCCCTCAATGAAGATACGCAGTATTTT. Translation: CASGGTALNEDTQYF.

This clonotype was recorded many times. Here the CDR3 reads CASSLASRGYEQYF. As DNA, the CDR3 is TGTGCCAGCAGCTTGGCCAGCAGGGGCTACGAGCAGTACTTC. This sequence joins TRBV5-5 and TRBJ2-7, with D possibly matching TRBD1 (6 bases). Trimming took 0 bases from V and 3 from J, leaving 10 bases between them. Germline V lookup: CDR1 SGHKS, CDR2 YYEKEE (reference sequence). The CDR3 loop spans 14 amino acids.

This clonotype was picked up a small number of times. This chain uses TRBV12-3 or TRBV12-4 with TRBJ1-1, with 7 bases aligning to TRBD1. The CDR3 runs to 13 residues. Trimming took 4 bases from V and 3 from J; bases not matched to a gene: 2. The CDR3 DNA sequence: TGTGCCAGCAGTTGGGACAGTTACACTGAAGCTTTCTTT. Protein: CASSWDSYTEAFF.

In the case of this clonotype: A much larger clone differs by one base, so this may be a read error. As the CDR3 is not closed by the conserved phenylalanine or tryptophan, this likely results from a read error. This chain uses TRBV2 with TRBJ1-6; no firm D call. Trimming left V 7 bases short and J 0 bases short, with 7 bases between. This CDR3 is built from 14 residues. CDR1 and CDR2 (germline): SNHLY, FYNNEI. The CDR3, as DNA: TGTGCCAGCACTCGGGACTCCTATAATTCACCCCTCCACTTA. Its translation: CASTRDSYNSPLHL.

The chain is built from TRBV3-1 and TRBJ2-7; D gene uncertain. This CDR3 comprises 13 residues. Trimming stripped 0 bases from V and 2 bases from J, with 5 bases between. Germline CDR1 is LGHDT and CDR2 is YNNKEL (reference sequence). CDR3: CASSQDWTYEQYF. CDR3 nucleotides: TGTGCCAGCAGCCAAGACTGGACCTACGAGCAGTACTTC.

This clonotype was observed a handful of times. This chain connects TRBV27 to TRBJ2-3; possible D gene TRBD2, 6 bases. Germline assignment: CDR1 MNHEY and CDR2 SMNVEV (reference sequence). Trimming removed 8 bases from V and 2 bases from J, with 14 bases in between. The CDR3 totals 14 residues. The CDR3 loop reads CASSRDFATDTQYF. In DNA, the CDR3 is TGTGCCAGCTCCCGGGACTTCGCCACAGATACGCAGTATTTT.

This clonotype was counted only a few times. The rearrangement links TRBV2 to TRBJ2-7; the D is unclear. This CDR3 has 12 residues. V lost 10 bases, J lost 0 bases, and 10 bases lay in between. CDR1 is SNHLY, CDR2 FYNNEI, per germline. Here the CDR3 DNA reads TGTGCCATCGAGATTAGCTCCTACGAGCAGTACTTC. Protein: CAIEISSYEQYF.

CDR3 residues: CAASRRGSDRDTEAFF. Here the CDR3 DNA reads TGTGCCGCCAGCCGTAGGGGCTCGGATAGGGACACTGAAGCTTTCTTT. This chain uses TRBV10-3 with TRBJ1-1; a weak D match, TRBD1 (5 bases). CDR1 is ENHRY and CDR2 is SYGVKD in the germline V gene. This CDR3 is 16 amino acids long. The V gene lost 11 bases and the J gene lost 3 bases, with 25 bases spanning the gap.

The rearrangement uses TRBV20-1 and TRBJ1-5; D possibly corresponds to TRBD1 (5 bases). CDR3 length equals 15 residues. Between the trimmed V and J ends, which lost 5 bases and 0 bases, there was a span of 14 bases. Per germline, CDR1 DFQATT and CDR2 SNEGSKA (reference sequence). Here the CDR3 DNA reads TGCAGTGCTGACGGGACGGCCGATAGCAATCAGCCCCAGCATTTT. Translating gives CSADGTADSNQPQHF.

This clonotype showed up many times. J is TRBJ2-3 and V is TRBV7-2, with 9 bases lining up with TRBD1. The ends lost 5 bases at V and 7 bases at J; junction bases unmatched: 4. This CDR3 region has 13 residues. Germline V gene data show CDR1 as SGHTA and CDR2 as FQGNSA. Here the CDR3 DNA reads TGTGCCAGCAGCGAGGGGACAGGGAATACGCAGTATTTT. Amino acids: CASSEGTGNTQYF. Based on the CDR3 plus reference TRBV7-2 and TRBJ2-3, the full variable domain is GAGVSQSPSNKVTEKGKDVELRCDPISGHTALYWYRQSLGQGLEFLIYFQGNSAPDKSGLPSDRFSAERTGGSVSTLTIQRTQQEDSAVYLCASSEGTGNTQYFGPGTRLTVL.

This chain connects TRBV19 to TRBJ1-1; TRBD1 aligns across 8 bases. CDR1 and CDR2 from the germline V gene are LNHDA and SQIVND (reference sequence). This CDR3 has 14 residues. With V trimmed by 6 bases and J by 4 bases, 7 bases remained unmatched. This CDR3 is CASSNRGEGTEAFF. CDR3 DNA sequence: TGTGCCAGTAGCAACAGGGGGGAGGGCACTGAAGCTTTCTTT. Full variable domain (rest looked up from reference TRBV19 and TRBJ1-1): DGGITQSPKYLFRKEGQNVTLSCEQNLNHDAMYWYRQDPGQGLRLIYYSQIVNDFQKGDIAEGYSVSREKKESFPLTVTSAQKNPTAFYLCASSNRGEGTEAFFGQGTRLTVV.

V is TRBV20-1 and J is TRBJ1-1; 7 bases match TRBD1. Germline CDR1 reads DFQATT; CDR2 reads SNEGSKA (reference sequence). The trim removed 6 bases at V and 5 bases at J, leaving 12 bases unmatched. This CDR3 contains 14 residues. CDR3 nucleotide sequence: TGCAGTGCCGAGACAGGGAACCTTTATACTGAAGCTTTCTTT. Protein product: CSAETGNLYTEAFF.

This clonotype was detected ten times or more. The chain links TRBV3-1 to TRBJ2-7; D not certain. CDR1 LGHDT and CDR2 YNNKEL come from the germline V gene (reference sequence). CDR3 length equals 16 residues. Deletions cut 0 bases from V and 0 bases from J, with 12 bases between. CDR3 region: CASSQDSGPSSYEQYF. The CDR3 DNA reads TGTGCCAGCAGCCAAGATTCCGGTCCTAGCTCCTACGAGCAGTACTTC.

This clonotype was detected only a few times. The chain joins TRBV20-1 to TRBJ2-2; TRBD2 might be the D (5 bases). Per the germline V gene, CDR1 is DFQATT and CDR2 is SNEGSKA (reference sequence). With 4 bases removed from V and 3 bases from J, the gap between germline ends came to 9 bases. This CDR3 comprises 13 residues. CDR3 coding DNA: TGCAGTGCTATCGGGGTCGACACCGGGGAGCTGTTTTTT. This translates into CSAIGVDTGELFF.